A single sample gave rise to the 18 T cell receptor beta chains below, sequenced in a study of blood T cell repertoires in COVID-19. Only in-frame clones appear in the TCRdb table, and some are missing; sequencing was by immunoSEQ multiplex PCR. The top ten hold less than 6% of the sample, which has some 370,000 clones, 83% seen once. Sequencing input: PBMCs or T cells enriched from blood (not recorded which). The receptors stem from a woman aged 45-60 years who had recovered from COVID-19.

The chain has TRBV30 and TRBJ1-1; D gene ambiguous. This CDR3 has 13 amino acids. The V gene's germline CDR1 is GTSNPN and CDR2 SVGIG (reference sequence). V lost 0 bases to trimming and J lost 6 bases, with 11 bases between them. The CDR3 sequence: CAWSVRGFAEAFF. The CDR3 coding sequence is TGTGCCTGGAGTGTACGAGGGTTTGCTGAAGCTTTCTTT.

The chain joins TRBV9 to TRBJ2-5; weak D call: TRBD1 (6 bases). V was shortened by 1 base and J by 5 bases, with 15 bases between the two germline ends. Germline lookup yields CDR1 SGDLS and CDR2 YYNGEE. The CDR3 contains 15 residues. CDR3 sequence (DNA): TGTGCCAGCAGCGTAACAAGGGGGAGAGGGGAGACCCAGTACTTC. It encodes CASSVTRGRGETQYF.

The V and J genes are TRBV6-5 and TRBJ2-7; 8 positions agree with TRBD2. V gave up 2 bases and J gave up 3 bases; unmatched junction bases: 9. CDR3 size: 16 residues. Germline V CDR1 and CDR2: MNHEY, SVGAGI. The CDR3 loop reads CASSYTFSGIGYEQYF. As DNA, the CDR3 is TGTGCCAGCAGTTACACCTTTAGCGGGATAGGCTACGAGCAGTACTTC.

V usage is TRBV21-1 and J usage is TRBJ1-2; the D call TRBD1 from the table was never checked on the DNA. TRBV21-1 is labeled a pseudogene. CDR3 length equals 16 residues. CDR3 bases: TGTGCCAGCAGCAGATACTCACAGGGGGCACGCTATGGCTACACCTTC. Translating gives CASSRYSQGARYGYTF.

The chain joins TRBV23-1 to TRBJ2-7, with 13 bases identical to TRBD2. TRBV23-1 is an open reading frame, and its role is uncertain. The trim removed 0 bases at V and 8 bases at J, leaving 4 bases unmatched. CDR3 length equals 15 residues. DNA for the CDR3: TGCGCCAGCAGTCAATCCGGACTAGCGGGAGTACAGCAGTACTTC. Protein: CASSQSGLAGVQQYF.

The rearrangement uses TRBV7-6 and TRBJ2-2; TRBD2 aligns across 10 bases. J lost 1 base, V lost 0 bases, and 8 bases had no gene match. CDR3 length: 19 amino acids. Germline V gene sequence: CDR1 SGHVS, CDR2 FNYEAQ. In DNA form, the CDR3 reads TGTGCCAGCAGCTTAGCGGATGGAGCGGGAGGGATGAACACCGGGGAGCTGTTTTTT. Amino acids: CASSLADGAGGMNTGELFF.

CDR3 nucleotides: TGTGCCAGCAGCCAAGATGGTAGGAGTAGCTACACCTTC. Residues: CASSQDGRSSYTF. This chain connects TRBV3-1 (or the pseudogene TRBV3-2) to TRBJ1-2; D remains ambiguous. Germline loops: CDR1 LGHDT, CDR2 YNNKEL (reference sequence). The CDR3 runs to 13 residues. Between the trimmed V and J ends, which lost 0 bases and 9 bases, there was a span of 11 bases.

The genes are TRBV7-2 and TRBJ1-2; D is uncertain. This CDR3 has 17 residues. With 5 bases removed from V and 4 bases from J, the gap between germline ends came to 23 bases. Germline V gives CDR1 SGHTA, CDR2 FQGNSA. CDR3 DNA sequence: TGTGCCAGCAGCCCCCCAATTGGAGGGTTCGGTAGCTATGGCTACACCTTC. Residues: CASSPPIGGFGSYGYTF.

The V gene is TRBV6-2 or TRBV6-3, the J gene TRBJ2-1; D possibly corresponds to TRBD2 (5 bases). This CDR3 contains 16 residues. Germline loops: CDR1 MNHEY, CDR2 SVGEGT. V was pared by 0 bases and J by 0 bases, with 9 bases between. Here the CDR3 reads CASSYSLALSYNEQFF. CDR3 coding DNA: TGTGCCAGCAGTTACTCCCTAGCTCTCTCCTACAATGAGCAGTTCTTC.

The chain employs TRBV7-2 and TRBJ2-5; 7 nucleotides agree with TRBD2. V shed 5 bases and J 7 bases; nucleotides not matched to a gene: 7. CDR1 is SGHTA and CDR2 is FQGNSA in the germline V gene. This CDR3 comprises 13 residues. The CDR3 spells CASSTGGVGTQYF. DNA for the CDR3: TGTGCCAGCAGCACGGGGGGAGTAGGGACCCAGTACTTC.

This clone was counted a single time. CDR3 residues: CASSPRTVETEAFF. For the CDR3, the DNA is TGTGCCAGCTCACCACGTACAGTTGAGACTGAAGCTTTCTTT. This chain connects TRBV18 to TRBJ1-1; D gene unclear. Trimming stripped 1 base from V and 5 bases from J, with 11 bases between. Germline CDR1 is KGHSH and CDR2 is LQKENI. The CDR3 contains 14 residues.

The CDR3: CASSLMHRGAGEQFF. The DNA of the CDR3 is TGTGCCAGCAGCTTAATGCACAGGGGGGCGGGTGAGCAGTTCTTC. The genes are TRBV7-3 and TRBJ2-1; 8 nucleotides agree with TRBD1. Germline CDR1 and CDR2: SGHTA and FQGTGA. J lost 9 bases, V lost 1 base, and 8 bases had no gene match. The CDR3 sequence is 15 residues long.

This chain links TRBV12-3 or TRBV12-4 with TRBJ1-1, with unresolved D. V was cut by 5 bases and J by 1 base, with 5 bases left in between. The CDR3 runs 12 residues. The CDR3 bases are TGTGCCAGCAGTCCGGGGAACACTGAAGCTTTCTTT. Protein: CASSPGNTEAFF.

The chain is built from TRBV3-1 (or the pseudogene TRBV3-2) and TRBJ1-4; possible D gene TRBD1, 6 bases. There are 13 residues in the CDR3. V dropped 4 bases and J dropped 10 bases, with 13 bases sitting between them. The germline V gene has CDR1 LGHDT and CDR2 YNNKEL (reference sequence). The CDR3 loop reads CASSRRRGVKLFF. The DNA of the CDR3 is TGTGCCAGCAGCCGACGCAGGGGAGTAAAACTGTTTTTT.

This rearrangement joins TRBV2 to TRBJ1-5; D is undetermined. The CDR3 spans 15 residues. Germline loops: CDR1 SNHLY, CDR2 FYNNEI. The V end was cut by 3 bases, the J end by 3 bases, with 12 bases between. The CDR3 sequence: CASSERAGLNQPQHF. In nucleotides, the CDR3 is TGTGCCAGCAGTGAGAGGGCAGGCCTCAATCAGCCCCAGCATTTT.

V usage is TRBV11-2 and J usage is TRBJ1-2; 8 positions match TRBD1. Germline loops: CDR1 SGHAT, CDR2 FQNNGV. After removal of 5 bases from V and 1 base from J, the junction contained 0 bases not matched to a gene. The CDR3 is made up of 13 amino acids. The CDR3 DNA reads as TGTGCCAGCAGCGGACAGGGTAACTATGGCTACACCTTC. Its translation: CASSGQGNYGYTF.

The chain links TRBV4-3 to TRBJ2-3; TRBD2 agrees at 13 bases. J was trimmed by 7 bases and V by 4 bases; bases with no gene match: 11. This CDR3 comprises 17 residues. CDR1 is LGHNA, CDR2 YSLEER, per germline. In DNA, the CDR3 is TGCGCCAGCAGCCCCGGGACTAGCGGGGCTCTTTCGCATACGCAGTATTTT. Its translation: CASSPGTSGALSHTQYF.

The genes are TRBV9 and TRBJ1-1; 7 bases line up with TRBD1. The V segment lost 4 bases and the J segment 2 bases; nucleotides outside the gene matches: 5. The CDR3 extends over 14 amino acids. CDR1 is SGDLS, CDR2 YYNGEE, per germline. The CDR3 coding sequence is TGTGCCAGCAGCCCCCGACAGGGAAACACTGAAGCTTTCTTT. It is translated as CASSPRQGNTEAFF.